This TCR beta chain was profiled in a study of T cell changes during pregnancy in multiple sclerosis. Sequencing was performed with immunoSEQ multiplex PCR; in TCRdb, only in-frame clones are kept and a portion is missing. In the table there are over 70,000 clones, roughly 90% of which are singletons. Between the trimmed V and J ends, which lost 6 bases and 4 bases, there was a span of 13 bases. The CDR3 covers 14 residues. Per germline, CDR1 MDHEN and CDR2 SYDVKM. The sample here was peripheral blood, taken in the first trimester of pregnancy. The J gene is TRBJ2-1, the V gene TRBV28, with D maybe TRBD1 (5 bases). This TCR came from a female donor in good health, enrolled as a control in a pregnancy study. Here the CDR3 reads CASRSGSLYNEQFF. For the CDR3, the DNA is TGTGCCAGCAGATCAGGGTCCCTATACAATGAGCAGTTCTTC.